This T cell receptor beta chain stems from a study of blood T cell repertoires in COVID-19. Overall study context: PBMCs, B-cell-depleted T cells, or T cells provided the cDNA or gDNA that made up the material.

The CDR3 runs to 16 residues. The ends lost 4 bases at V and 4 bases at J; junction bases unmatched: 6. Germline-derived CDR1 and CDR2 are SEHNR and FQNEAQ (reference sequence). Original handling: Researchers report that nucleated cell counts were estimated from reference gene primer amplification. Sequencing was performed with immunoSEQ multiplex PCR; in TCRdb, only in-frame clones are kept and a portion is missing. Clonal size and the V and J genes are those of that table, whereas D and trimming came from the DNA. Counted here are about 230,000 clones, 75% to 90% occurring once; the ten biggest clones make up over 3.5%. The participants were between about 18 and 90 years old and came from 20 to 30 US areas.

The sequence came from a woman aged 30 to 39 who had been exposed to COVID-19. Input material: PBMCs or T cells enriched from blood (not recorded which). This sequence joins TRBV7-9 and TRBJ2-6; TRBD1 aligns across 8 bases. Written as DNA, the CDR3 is TGTGCCAGCAGCTACCGACAGGGGTGGGGGGCCAACGTCCTGACTTTC. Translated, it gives CASSYRQGWGANVLTF.